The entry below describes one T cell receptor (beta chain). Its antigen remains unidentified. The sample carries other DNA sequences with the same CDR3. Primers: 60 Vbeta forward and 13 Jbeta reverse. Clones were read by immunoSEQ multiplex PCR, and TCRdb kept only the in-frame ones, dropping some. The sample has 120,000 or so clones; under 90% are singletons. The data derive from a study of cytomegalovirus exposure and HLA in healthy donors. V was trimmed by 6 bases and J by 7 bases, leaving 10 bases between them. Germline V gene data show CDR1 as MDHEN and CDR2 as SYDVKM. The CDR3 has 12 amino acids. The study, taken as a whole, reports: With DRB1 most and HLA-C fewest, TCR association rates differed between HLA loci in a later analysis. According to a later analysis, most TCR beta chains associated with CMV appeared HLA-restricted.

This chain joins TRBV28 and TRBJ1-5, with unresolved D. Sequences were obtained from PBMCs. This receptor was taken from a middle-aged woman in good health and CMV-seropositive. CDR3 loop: CASSPPVQPQHF. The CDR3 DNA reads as TGTGCCAGCAGCCCACCGGTCCAGCCCCAGCATTTT.